Sequencing of this TCR beta chain was carried out in a study of blood T cells in healthy people across ages. Turning to this clonotype: The target antigen is unknown.

CDR3 length equals 14 residues. Trimming pared 6 bases from V and 12 bases from J, leaving 21 bases between. The germline V gene encodes CDR1 SGHAT and CDR2 FQNNGV. General observations from the study: Aged donors had fewer naive CD4+ cells and lower diversity than long-lived donors.

A sample-barcoded 5' primer and a J-beta primer mix were used in a second PCR of roughly 7 to 11 cycles. TCRdb redid the calling of the 5' RACE reads with MiXCR, one entry per CDR3 protein. The data hold hundreds of thousands of distinct CDR3 sequences, with roughly a quarter observed a single time. This sample also belongs to another study, concerning T cells of mothers and their children. Per that study: Researchers found no T cell clones that were persistent and microchimeric.

This chain connects TRBV11-2 to TRBJ2-1; D not certain. The sequenced material came from blood. This TCR was recovered from a boy aged 2-15 years in good health. The CDR3 nucleotides are TGTGCCAGCAGGCCCCCGCGTATTAGTTTCGGGCAGTTCTTC. Residues: CASRPPRISFGQFF.